The T cell receptor (beta chain) under discussion was sequenced for a study of blood T cell repertoires in COVID-19. Overall study: Both acute and convalescent COVID-19 samples were obtained from the United States, Italy and Spain. PBMCs, B-cell-depleted T cells, or T cells provided the cDNA or gDNA that made up the material.

The length of the CDR3 is 14 residues. V lost 4 bases and J lost 0, with 11 bases in between. Germline CDR1 and CDR2: GTSNPN and SVGIG (reference sequence). In the authors' workflow: Estimated nucleated cell counts came from reference gene primer amplification. Assay: immunoSEQ multiplex PCR; the TCRdb copy retains only in-frame clones and omits some. V and J calls plus clone size are reproduced from that table; the DNA served to infer D and trimming. Of roughly 150,000 clones in the sample, approximately 84% were seen once. This TCR was recovered from a man in his sixties or seventies with active or convalescent COVID-19. The rearrangement uses TRBV30 and TRBJ2-3; no reliable D call. Sequencing was performed on peripheral blood. DNA for the CDR3: TGTGCCTGGAACCCTCTAGGAAGCACAGATACGCAGTATTTT. The encoded protein is CAWNPLGSTDTQYF. Supplemented by reference TRBV30 and TRBJ2-3, the full variable domain reads SQTIHQWPATLVQPVGSPLSLECTVEGTSNPNLYWYRQAAGRGLQLLFYSVGIGQISSEVPQNLSASRPQDRQFILSSKKLLLSDSGFYLCAWNPLGSTDTQYFGPGTRLTVL.